A selection of T cell receptor beta chains follows, all from one sample in a study of blood T cells in healthy people across ages. TCRdb itself ran the 5' RACE reads through MiXCR, one entry per CDR3 protein. The sample lists roughly 1.9 million distinct CDR3 sequences, about 39% occurring once. Material for sequencing was blood. All receptors come from a human donor in good health. CDR3s include the opening cysteine and the closing phenylalanine or tryptophan.

V | CDR3
TRBV7-2 | CASSGGESYNSPLHF
TRBV12-3/TRBV12-4 | CASRLDWRGTQHF
TRBV28 | CASSFREIETQYF
TRBV10-3 | CAISDPDRGPYNEQFF
TRBV10-3 | CAISGGVVDQPQHF
TRBV6-5 | CASSLNPGQGSETQYF
TRBV5-1 | CASSLNSGTSYNEQFF
TRBV2 | CASSELLSYEQYF
TRBV9 | CASSVGVLRGNTGELFF
TRBV20-1 | CSARKVGRGIEQFF
TRBV30 | CAWNREGRATYEQYF
TRBV11-1 | CASSPTDMPSYEQYF
TRBV12-3/TRBV12-4 | CASSFPINYGYTF
TRBV21-1 | CASSTGKGARGANVLTF
TRBV18 | CASSPLWGAEETQYF
TRBV20-1 | CSARDRFLREKLFF
TRBV5-1 | CASSLGNGYNEQFF